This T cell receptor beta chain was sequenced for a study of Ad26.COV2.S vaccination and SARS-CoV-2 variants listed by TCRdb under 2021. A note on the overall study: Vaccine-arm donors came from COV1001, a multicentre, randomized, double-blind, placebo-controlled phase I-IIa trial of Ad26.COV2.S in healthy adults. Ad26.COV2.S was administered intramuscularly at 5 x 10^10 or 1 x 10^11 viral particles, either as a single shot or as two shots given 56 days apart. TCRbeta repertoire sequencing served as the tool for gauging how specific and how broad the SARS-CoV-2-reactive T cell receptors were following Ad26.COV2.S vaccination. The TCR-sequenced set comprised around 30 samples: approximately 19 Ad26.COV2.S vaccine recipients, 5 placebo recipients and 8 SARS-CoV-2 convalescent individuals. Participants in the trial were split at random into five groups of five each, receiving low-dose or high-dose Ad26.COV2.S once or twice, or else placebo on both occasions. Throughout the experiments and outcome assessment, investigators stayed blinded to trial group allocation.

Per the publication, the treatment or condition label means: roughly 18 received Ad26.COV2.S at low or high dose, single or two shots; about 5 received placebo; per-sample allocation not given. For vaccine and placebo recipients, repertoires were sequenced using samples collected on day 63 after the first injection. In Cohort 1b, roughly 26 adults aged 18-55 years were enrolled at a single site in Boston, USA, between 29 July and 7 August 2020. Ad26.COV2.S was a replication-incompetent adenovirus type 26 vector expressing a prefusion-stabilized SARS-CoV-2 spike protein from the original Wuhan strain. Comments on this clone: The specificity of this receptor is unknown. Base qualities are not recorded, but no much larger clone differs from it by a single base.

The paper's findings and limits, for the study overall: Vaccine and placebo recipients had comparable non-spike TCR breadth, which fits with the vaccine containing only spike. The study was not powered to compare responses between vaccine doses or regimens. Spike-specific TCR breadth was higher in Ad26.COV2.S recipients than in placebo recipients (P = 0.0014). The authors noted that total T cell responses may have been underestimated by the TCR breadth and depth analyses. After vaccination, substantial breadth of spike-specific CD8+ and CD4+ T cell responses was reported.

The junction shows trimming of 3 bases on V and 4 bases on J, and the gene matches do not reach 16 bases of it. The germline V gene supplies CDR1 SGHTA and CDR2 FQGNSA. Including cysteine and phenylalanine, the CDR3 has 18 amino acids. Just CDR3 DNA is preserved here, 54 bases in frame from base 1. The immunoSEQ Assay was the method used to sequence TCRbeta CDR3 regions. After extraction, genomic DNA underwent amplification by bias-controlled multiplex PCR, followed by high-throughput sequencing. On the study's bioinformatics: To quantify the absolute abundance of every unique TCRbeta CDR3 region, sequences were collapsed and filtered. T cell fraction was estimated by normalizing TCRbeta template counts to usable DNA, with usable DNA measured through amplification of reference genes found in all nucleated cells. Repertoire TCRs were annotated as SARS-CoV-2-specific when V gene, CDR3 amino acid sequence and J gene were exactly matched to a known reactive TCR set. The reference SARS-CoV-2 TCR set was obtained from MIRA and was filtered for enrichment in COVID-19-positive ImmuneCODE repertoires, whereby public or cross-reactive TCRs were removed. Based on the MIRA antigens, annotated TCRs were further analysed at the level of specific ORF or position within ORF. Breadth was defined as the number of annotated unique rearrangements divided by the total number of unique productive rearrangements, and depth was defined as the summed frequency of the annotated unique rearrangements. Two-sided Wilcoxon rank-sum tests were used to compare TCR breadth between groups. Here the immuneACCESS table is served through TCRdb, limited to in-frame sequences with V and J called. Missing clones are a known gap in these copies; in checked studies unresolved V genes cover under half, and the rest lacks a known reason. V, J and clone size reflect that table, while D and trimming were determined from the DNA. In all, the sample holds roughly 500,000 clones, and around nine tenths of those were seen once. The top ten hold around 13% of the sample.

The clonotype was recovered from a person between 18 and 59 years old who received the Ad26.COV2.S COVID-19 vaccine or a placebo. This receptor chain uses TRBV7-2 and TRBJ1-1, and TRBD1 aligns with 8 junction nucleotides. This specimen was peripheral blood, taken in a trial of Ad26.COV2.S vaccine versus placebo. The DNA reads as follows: TGTGCCAGCAGCTTGAGGACAGGGCCTAACAGGGGGGGCACTGAAGCTTTCTTT. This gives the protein CASSLRTGPNRGGTEAFF.